This T cell receptor (beta chain) was profiled in a study of blood T cell repertoires in COVID-19. Background on the study: From the United States, Italy and Spain came samples of acute and convalescent COVID-19.

Method: immunoSEQ multiplex PCR; TCRdb's copy keeps in-frame clones and lacks some. The data show around 620,000 clones, over 80% seen once. V lost 7 bases and J 4 bases, leaving 16 bases between the germline ends. The CDR3 loop spans 14 amino acids. Germline V gene data show CDR1 as MDHEN and CDR2 as SYDVKM. Source material: peripheral blood. The genes are TRBV28 and TRBJ1-2; tentatively, D is TRBD1 (6 bases). The source of this sequence is a woman younger than 30 with acute or convalescent COVID-19. The CDR3, as DNA: TGTGCCAGCACCTCCCCCGGACAGCTCTATGGCTACACCTTC. Translating it yields CASTSPGQLYGYTF.